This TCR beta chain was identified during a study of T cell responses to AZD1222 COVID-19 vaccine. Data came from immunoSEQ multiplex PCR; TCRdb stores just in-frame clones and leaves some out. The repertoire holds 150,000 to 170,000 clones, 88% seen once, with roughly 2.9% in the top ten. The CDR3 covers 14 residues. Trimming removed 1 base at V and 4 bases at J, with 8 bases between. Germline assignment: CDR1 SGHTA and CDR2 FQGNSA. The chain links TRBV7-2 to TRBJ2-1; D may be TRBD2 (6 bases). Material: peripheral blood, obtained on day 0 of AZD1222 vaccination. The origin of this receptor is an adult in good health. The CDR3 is CASSLGGVYNEQFF. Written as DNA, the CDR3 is TGTGCCAGCAGCTTAGGCGGGGTATACAATGAGCAGTTCTTC. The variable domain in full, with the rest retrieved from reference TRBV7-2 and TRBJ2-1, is GAGVSQSPSNKVTEKGKDVELRCDPISGHTALYWYRQSLGQGLEFLIYFQGNSAPDKSGLPSDRFSAERTGGSVSTLTIQRTQQEDSAVYLCASSLGGVYNEQFFGPGTRLTVL.